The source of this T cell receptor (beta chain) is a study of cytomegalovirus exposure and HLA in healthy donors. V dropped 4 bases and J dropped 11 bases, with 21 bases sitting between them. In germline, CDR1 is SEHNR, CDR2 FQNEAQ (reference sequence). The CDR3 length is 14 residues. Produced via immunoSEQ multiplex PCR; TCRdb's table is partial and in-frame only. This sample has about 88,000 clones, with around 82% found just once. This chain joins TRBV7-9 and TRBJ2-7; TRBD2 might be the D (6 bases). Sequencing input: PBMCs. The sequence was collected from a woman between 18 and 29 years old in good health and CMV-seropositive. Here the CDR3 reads CASSSRDFLPLEYF. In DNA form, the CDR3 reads TGTGCCAGCAGCTCACGGGACTTCCTCCCGTTGGAGTACTTC.